The T cell receptor (beta chain) described here comes from a study of cytomegalovirus exposure and HLA in healthy donors. Study details: The 120 or so validation repertoires, a later analysis reported, used the same platform as the approximately 670 first-cohort repertoires.

Produced via immunoSEQ multiplex PCR; TCRdb's table is partial and in-frame only. Counted here are approximately 100,000 clones, 87% occurring once; the ten biggest clones make up 6% to 6.5%. A word on this clone: Its antigen remains unknown.

Study conclusions and caveats: The tendency of first-cohort TCR clusters to co-occur in the roughly 120 validation repertoires was the finding of a later analysis. Rare TCR sequences dominated, though some public TCRs recurred in many donors.

The clonotype was recovered from a young man in good health and CMV-seropositive. Specimen: PBMCs.

The chain's CDR3 is CSVGGTGGRNEQFF. In nucleotides, the CDR3 is TGCAGCGTTGGTGGGACAGGGGGCAGGAATGAGCAGTTCTTC. The rearrangement links TRBV29-1 to TRBJ2-1; 12 bases are shared with TRBD1. The CDR3 covers 14 residues. Trimming at V came to 4 bases and at J to 7 bases, leaving 5 bases not matched to a gene. Germline V gives CDR1 SQVTM, CDR2 ANQGSEA.